These 3 T cell receptor beta chains originate from one sample sequenced in a study of T cells in Graves' hyperthyroidism and ophthalmopathy. RNA transcripts were the template for amplifying TCR beta CDR3 regions. TCR CDR3 regions were first amplified by RT-PCR with HTBI primers. MiXCR was run by TCRdb on the multiplex PCR reads, yielding one entry per CDR3 protein. Of about 600,000 distinct CDR3 sequences in the sample, 15% to 20% are singletons; the top ten hold 2.5% to 4%. The sequenced sample consisted of blood. These receptors originate from a woman aged 40 to 50 with Graves' ophthalmopathy.

This clonotype appeared many times. This chain connects TRBV18 to TRBJ1-2; D gene unclear. Germline V gene lookup returns CDR1 KGHSH and CDR2 LQKENI. The CDR3 is 13 amino acids. V was clipped by 2 bases and J by 8 bases, with 12 bases between them. For the CDR3, the DNA is TGTGCCAGCTCACCAGATAAGTTAGGCGGCTACACCTTC. Its protein product is CASSPDKLGGYTF. The variable domain in full, with the rest retrieved from reference TRBV18 and TRBJ1-2, is NAGVMQNPRHLVRRRGQEARLRCSPMKGHSHVYWYRQLPEEGLKFMVYLQKENIIDESGMPKERFSAEFPKEGPSILRIQQVVRGDSAAYFCASSPDKLGGYTFGSGTRLTVV.

This sequence joins TRBV28 and TRBJ2-7; TRBD2 matches 10 bases. Germline V gene sequence: CDR1 MDHEN, CDR2 SYDVKM. The CDR3 contains 16 residues. Trimming cost V 5 bases and J 4 bases; bases outside gene matches: 11. For the CDR3, the DNA is TGTGCCAGCAGTAGAGTTGAACTAGCGGGAAGGTACGAGCAGTACTTC. Amino acid sequence: CASSRVELAGRYEQYF.

V and J are TRBV9 and TRBJ1-1; 7 nucleotides line up with TRBD1. Looked up from germline, CDR1 is SGDLS and CDR2 is YYNGEE. Trimming at V came to 5 bases and at J to 4 bases, leaving 11 bases not matched to a gene. The CDR3 covers 15 residues. CDR3 bases: TGTGCCAGCAGTCCTCAGTGGACAGGCGGCACTGAAGCTTTCTTT. Its protein product is CASSPQWTGGTEAFF.